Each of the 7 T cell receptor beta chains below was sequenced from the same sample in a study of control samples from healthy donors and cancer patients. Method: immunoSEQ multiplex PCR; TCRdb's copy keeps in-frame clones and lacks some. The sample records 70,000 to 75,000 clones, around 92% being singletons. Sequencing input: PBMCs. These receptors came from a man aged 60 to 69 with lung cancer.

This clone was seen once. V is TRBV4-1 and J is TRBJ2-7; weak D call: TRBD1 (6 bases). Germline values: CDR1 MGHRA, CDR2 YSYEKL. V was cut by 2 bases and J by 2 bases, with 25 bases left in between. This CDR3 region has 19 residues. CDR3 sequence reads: CASSQQYSARTASAYEQYV. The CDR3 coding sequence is TGCGCCAGCAGCCAACAATACTCGGCCCGGACAGCAAGTGCCTACGAGCAGTACGTC.

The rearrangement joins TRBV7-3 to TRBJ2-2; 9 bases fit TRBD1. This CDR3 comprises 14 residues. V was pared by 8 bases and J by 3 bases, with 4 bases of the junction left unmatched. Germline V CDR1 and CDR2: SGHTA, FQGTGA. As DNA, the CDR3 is TGTGCCAGCCGGGACAGGGCGGACACCGGGGAGCTGTTTTTT. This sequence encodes CASRDRADTGELFF. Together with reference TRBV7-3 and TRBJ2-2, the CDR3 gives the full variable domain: GAGVSQTPSNKVTEKGKYVELRCDPISGHTALYWYRQSLGQGPEFLIYFQGTGAADDSGLPNDRFFAVRPEGSVSTLKIQRTERGDSAVYLCASRDRADTGELFFGEGSRLTVL.

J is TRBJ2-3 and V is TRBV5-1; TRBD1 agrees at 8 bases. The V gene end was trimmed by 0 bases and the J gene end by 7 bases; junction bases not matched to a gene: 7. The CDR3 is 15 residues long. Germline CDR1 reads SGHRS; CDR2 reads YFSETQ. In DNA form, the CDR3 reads TGCGCCAGCAGCTTGGGTCGGACAGGGTGGTATACGCAGTATTTT. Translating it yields CASSLGRTGWYTQYF.

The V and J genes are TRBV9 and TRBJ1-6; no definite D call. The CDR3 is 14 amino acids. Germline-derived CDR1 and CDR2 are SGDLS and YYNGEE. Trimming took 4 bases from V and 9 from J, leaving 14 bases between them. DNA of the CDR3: TGTGCCAGCAGCCCCGGGGAGGGAAGTTCACCCCTCCACTTT. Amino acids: CASSPGEGSSPLHF.

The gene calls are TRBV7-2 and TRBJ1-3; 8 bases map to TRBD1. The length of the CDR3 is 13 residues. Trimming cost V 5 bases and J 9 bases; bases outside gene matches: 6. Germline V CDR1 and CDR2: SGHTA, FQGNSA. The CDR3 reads CASSAGTGGTIYF. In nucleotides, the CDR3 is TGTGCCAGCAGCGCAGGGACAGGCGGCACCATATATTTT.

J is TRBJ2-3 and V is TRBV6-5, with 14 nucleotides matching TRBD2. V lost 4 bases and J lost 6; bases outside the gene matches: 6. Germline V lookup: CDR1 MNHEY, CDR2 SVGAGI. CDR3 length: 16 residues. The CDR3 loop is CASSLTSGGAGDTQYF. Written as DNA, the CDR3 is TGTGCCAGCAGTTTGACTAGCGGGGGGGCCGGGGATACGCAGTATTTT.

The CDR3 DNA reads TGCGCCAGCAGCCAGATCAATGACAGATCCTCCTATGGCTACACCTTC. Residues: CASSQINDRSSYGYTF. The V and J genes are TRBV4-1 and TRBJ1-2; possible D gene TRBD1, 5 bases. This CDR3 comprises 16 residues. CDR1 and CDR2 (germline): MGHRA, YSYEKL. Trimming removed 3 bases at V and 4 bases at J, with 18 bases between.